A selection of T cell receptor beta chains follows, all from one sample in a study of regulatory T cells in long-lasting Graves disease. Via MiXCR, TCRdb re-called the multiplex PCR reads, giving one row per CDR3 protein. The data show under 300,000 distinct CDR3 sequences, about 19% seen once. Specimen: peripheral blood mononuclear cells (PBMCs), collected at new diagnosis, from a patient treated with antithyroid drugs. These receptors originate from a female donor with Graves disease. The conserved cysteine and the conserved F or W are not part of the CDR3 here.

v_call,j_call,cdr3_aa
TRBV11-1,TRBJ2-7,GSSLAGGSYEQY
TRBV6-2/TRBV6-3,TRBJ2-1,ASSGGLAGVREQF
TRBV4-3,TRBJ2-7,ASSQDRSGRSYEQY
TRBV19,TRBJ1-4,ASRPTVTNEKLF
TRBV7-9,TRBJ1-1,ASSTVGVTEAF
TRBV28,TRBJ1-2,ASSGTVFDGYT
TRBV7-2,TRBJ1-4,ASAKNEKLF
TRBV6-1,TRBJ1-2,ASRRQGSGYGYT
TRBV24-1,TRBJ2-1,ATSERQGGSYNEQF
TRBV7-2,TRBJ2-7,ASSPILTSGGYEQY
TRBV20-1,TRBJ1-6,SARAGTLNSPLH
TRBV27,TRBJ2-4,ASSSGRRPKNIQY
TRBV9,TRBJ2-5,ASSVGGTRQETQY
TRBV3-1,TRBJ2-1,ASSHGLAGVEQF
TRBV6-5,TRBJ2-7,ASSYGQGGEQY
TRBV24-1,TRBJ2-7,ATSVPGGEQY
TRBV3-1,TRBJ2-5,ASSQWDEQETQY
TRBV30,TRBJ2-7,AWSMGGLSYEQY
TRBV7-2,TRBJ2-7,ASSLEALSSYEQY
TRBV11-2,TRBJ2-1,ASSLLAGGFSYNEQF
TRBV4-1,TRBJ2-5,ASSQYTGEETQY
TRBV12-3/TRBV12-4,TRBJ1-1,ASSLGSYRKTEAF
TRBV4-1,TRBJ2-7,ASSQEPPSSYEQY
TRBV28,TRBJ1-4,ASSLRGATNEKLF
TRBV5-1,TRBJ1-3,ASRKDVLGNTIY
TRBV27,TRBJ2-1,ASSMGRVYNEQF
TRBV11-2,TRBJ2-2,ASSLGPDYTGELF
TRBV7-9,TRBJ2-2,ASSFPRPWGELF
TRBV28,TRBJ2-6,ASSLLVRASGANVLT